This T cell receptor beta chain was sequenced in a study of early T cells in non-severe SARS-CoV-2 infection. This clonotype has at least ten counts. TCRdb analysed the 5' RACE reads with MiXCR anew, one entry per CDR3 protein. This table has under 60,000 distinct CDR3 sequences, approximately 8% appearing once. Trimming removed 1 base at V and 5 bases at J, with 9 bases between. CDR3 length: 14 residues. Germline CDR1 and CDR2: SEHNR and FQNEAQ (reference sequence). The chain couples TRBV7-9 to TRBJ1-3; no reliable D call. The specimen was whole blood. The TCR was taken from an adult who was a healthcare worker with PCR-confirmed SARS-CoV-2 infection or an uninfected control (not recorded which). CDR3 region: CASSLGAGRNTIYF. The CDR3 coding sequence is TGTGCCAGCAGCTTAGGAGCAGGAAGAAACACCATATATTTT.